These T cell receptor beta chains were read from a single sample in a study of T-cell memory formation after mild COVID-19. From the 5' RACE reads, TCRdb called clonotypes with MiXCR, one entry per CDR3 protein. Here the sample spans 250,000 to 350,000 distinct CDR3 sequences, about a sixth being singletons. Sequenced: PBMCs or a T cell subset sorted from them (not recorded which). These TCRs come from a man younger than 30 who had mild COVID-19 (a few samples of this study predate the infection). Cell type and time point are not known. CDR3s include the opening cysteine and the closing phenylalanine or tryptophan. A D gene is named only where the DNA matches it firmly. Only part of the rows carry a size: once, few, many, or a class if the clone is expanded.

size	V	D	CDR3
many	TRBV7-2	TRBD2	CASSPRTSGASTDTQYF
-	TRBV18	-	CASSPPQGTEAFF
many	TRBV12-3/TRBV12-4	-	CASSISSTDTQYF
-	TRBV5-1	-	CASSLAEGYTIYF
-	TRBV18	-	CASSPRPYEQYF
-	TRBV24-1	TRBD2	CATSDPAGGRGETQYF
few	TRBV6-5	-	CASRSVNRAYGYTF
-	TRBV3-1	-	CASSRLQGNTEAFF
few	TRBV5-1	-	CASSLLGARNGYTF
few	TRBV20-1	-	CSARSGTAGMNTEAFF
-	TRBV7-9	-	CASSLRDQIEGYTF
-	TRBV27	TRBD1	CASSLLGTEYGYTF
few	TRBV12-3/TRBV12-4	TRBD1	CASRRQGDGYTF
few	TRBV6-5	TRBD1	CASSGQGGAAFF
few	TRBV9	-	CASSGGPDTQYF
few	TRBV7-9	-	CASSLRGAVSSYEQYF
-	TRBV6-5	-	CASSYTGRGDLQDTQYF
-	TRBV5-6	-	CASSSPRDSSYEQYF
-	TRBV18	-	CASSPPSAGSDTQYF
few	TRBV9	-	CASSVDSAYGYTF
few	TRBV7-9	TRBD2	CASSLSLGLANQETQYF
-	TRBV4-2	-	CASSQEVGGLRNSPLHF
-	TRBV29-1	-	CSANRDATDTQYF
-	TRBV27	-	CASGSGVYEQYF
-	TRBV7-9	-	CASSLVGGAYGYTF
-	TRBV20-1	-	CSGGNYGYTF
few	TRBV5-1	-	CASTDGGGRETQYF
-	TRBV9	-	CASSVGAHTTNEKLFF
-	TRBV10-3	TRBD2	CATSLSGGAADTQYF